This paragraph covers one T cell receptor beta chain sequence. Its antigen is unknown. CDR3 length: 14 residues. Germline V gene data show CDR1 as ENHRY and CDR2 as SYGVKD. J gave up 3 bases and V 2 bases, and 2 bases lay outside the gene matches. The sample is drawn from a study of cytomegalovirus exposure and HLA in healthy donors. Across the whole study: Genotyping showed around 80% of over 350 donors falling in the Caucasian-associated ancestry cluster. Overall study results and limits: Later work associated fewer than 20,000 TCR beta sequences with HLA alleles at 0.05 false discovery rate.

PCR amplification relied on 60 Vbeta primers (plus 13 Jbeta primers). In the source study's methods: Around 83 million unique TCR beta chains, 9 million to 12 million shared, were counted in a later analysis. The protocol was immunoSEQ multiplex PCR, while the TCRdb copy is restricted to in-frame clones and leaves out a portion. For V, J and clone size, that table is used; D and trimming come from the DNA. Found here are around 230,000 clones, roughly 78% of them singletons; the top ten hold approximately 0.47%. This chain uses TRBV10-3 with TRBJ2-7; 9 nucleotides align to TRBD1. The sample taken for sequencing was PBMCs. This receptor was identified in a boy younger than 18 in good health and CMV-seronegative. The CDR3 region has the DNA TGTGCCATCAGTGAGAAGGGACAGGGCTACGAGCAGTACTTC. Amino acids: CAISEKGQGYEQYF.